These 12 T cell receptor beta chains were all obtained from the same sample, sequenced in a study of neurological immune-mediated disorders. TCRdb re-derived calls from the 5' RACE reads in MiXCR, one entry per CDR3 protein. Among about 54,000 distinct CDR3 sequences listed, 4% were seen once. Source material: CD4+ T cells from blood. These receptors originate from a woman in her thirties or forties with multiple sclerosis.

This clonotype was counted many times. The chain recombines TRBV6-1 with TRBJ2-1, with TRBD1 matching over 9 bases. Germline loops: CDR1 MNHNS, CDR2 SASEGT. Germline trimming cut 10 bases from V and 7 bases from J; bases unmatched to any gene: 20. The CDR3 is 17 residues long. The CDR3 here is CANTPQQGAFLRNEQFF. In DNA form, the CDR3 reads TGTGCCAACACCCCTCAACAGGGGGCCTTTCTCCGAAATGAGCAGTTCTTC.

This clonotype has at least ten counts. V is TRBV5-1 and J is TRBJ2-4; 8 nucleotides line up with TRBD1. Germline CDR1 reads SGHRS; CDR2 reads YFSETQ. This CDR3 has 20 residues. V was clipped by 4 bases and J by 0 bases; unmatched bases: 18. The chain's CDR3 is CASSSYSGTGGFLAKNIQYF. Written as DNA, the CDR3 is TGCGCCAGCAGCAGTTACTCCGGGACAGGAGGCTTTCTAGCCAAAAACATTCAGTACTTC.

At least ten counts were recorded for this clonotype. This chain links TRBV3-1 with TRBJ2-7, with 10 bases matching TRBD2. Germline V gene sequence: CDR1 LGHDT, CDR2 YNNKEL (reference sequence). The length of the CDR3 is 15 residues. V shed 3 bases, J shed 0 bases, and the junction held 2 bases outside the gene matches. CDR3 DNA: TGTGCCAGCAGCCAGTCTAGCGGGGGCTCCTACGAGCAGTACTTC. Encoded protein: CASSQSSGGSYEQYF.

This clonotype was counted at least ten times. The chain's CDR3 is CASSFITSGDEQFF. The CDR3 nucleotides read TGTGCCAGCAGTTTTATTACTAGTGGGGATGAGCAGTTCTTC. V and J are TRBV12-3 or TRBV12-4 and TRBJ2-1, with D perhaps matching TRBD2 (5 bases). This CDR3 has 14 amino acids. Trimming left V 3 bases short and J 8 bases short, with 14 bases between.

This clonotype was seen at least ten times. For the CDR3, the DNA is TGCAGTGCTAGGAGGGCCTCTGGAAACACCATATATTTT. Protein: CSARRASGNTIYF. The rearrangement links TRBV20-1 to TRBJ1-3; D is unclear. V was shortened by 3 bases and J by 0 bases, with 6 bases between the two germline ends. Germline lookup yields CDR1 DFQATT and CDR2 SNEGSKA (reference sequence). This CDR3 region has 13 residues.

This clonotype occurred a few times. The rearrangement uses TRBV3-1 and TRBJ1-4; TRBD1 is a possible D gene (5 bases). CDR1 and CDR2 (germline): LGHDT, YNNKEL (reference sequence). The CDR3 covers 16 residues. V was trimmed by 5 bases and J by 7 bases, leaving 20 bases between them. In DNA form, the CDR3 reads TGTGCCAGCAGCTATCACCTCGGGACGAGGGGTGAAAAACTGTTTTTT. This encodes CASSYHLGTRGEKLFF.

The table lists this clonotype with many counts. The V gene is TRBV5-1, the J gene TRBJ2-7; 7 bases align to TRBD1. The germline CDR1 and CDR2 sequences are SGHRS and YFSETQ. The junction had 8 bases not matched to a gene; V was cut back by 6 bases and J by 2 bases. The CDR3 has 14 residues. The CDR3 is CASTISQGAYEQYF. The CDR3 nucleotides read TGCGCCAGCACCATCTCCCAGGGGGCCTACGAGCAGTACTTC.

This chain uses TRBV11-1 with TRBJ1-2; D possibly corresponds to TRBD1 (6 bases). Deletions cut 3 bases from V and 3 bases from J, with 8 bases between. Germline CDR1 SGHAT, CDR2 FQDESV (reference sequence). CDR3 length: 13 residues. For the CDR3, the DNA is TGTGCCAGCAGCTTCGACAGGCACTATGGCTACACCTTC. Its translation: CASSFDRHYGYTF.

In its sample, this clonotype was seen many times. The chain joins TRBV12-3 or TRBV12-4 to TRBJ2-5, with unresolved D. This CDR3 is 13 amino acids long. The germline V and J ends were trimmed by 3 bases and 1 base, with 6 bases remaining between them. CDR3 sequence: CASSFPSQETQYF. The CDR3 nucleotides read TGTGCCAGCAGTTTTCCCAGCCAAGAGACCCAGTACTTC.

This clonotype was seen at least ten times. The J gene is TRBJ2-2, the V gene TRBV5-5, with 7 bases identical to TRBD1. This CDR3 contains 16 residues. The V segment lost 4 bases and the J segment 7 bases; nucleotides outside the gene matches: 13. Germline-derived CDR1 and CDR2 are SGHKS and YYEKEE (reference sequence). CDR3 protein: CASSSSTSQGNGELFF. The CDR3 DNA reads TGTGCCAGCAGCAGCTCTACTTCACAGGGGAACGGGGAGCTGTTTTTT.

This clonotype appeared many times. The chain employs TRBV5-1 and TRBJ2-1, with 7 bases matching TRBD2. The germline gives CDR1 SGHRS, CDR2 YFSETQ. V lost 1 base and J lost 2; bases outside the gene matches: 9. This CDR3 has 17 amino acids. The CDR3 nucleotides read TGCGCCAGCAGCTTGAAGGTTGGGGGGGGAGCCTACAATGAGCAGTTCTTC. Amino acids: CASSLKVGGGAYNEQFF.

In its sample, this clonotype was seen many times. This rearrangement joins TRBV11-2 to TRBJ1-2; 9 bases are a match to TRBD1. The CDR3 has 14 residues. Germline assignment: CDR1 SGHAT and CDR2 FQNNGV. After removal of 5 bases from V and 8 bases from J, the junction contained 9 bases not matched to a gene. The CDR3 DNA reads TGTGCCAGCAGCGCCCCGGGACAGGGTAGAGGCTACACCTTC. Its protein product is CASSAPGQGRGYTF. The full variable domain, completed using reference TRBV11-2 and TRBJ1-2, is EAGVAQSPRYKIIEKRQSVAFWCNPISGHATLYWYQQILGQGPKLLIQFQNNGVVDDSQLPKDRFSAERLKGVDSTLKIQPAKLEDSAVYLCASSAPGQGRGYTFGSGTRLTVV.